Listed below are T cell receptor beta chains from one sample, sequenced in a study of CD8 T cells in ankylosing spondylitis. TCRdb re-derived calls from the 5' RACE reads in MiXCR, one entry per CDR3 protein. Of around 31,000 distinct CDR3 sequences in the sample, more than 30% were seen once. The specimen sequenced was synovial fluid, either unsorted or a sorted T cell fraction (not recorded which). The receptor source for this set is a male donor with ankylosing spondylitis. The CDR3 runs from the conserved cysteine through the conserved F or W. The D gene is left open where the match is weak. Expanded clones get a size class; other rows say once, few or many, or leave the size out.

D gene: .; clone size: .; J gene: TRBJ2-3; V gene: TRBV24-1; CDR3 DNA: TGTGCCACCAGTGACCCGGGGTTCACAGATACGCAGTATTTT; CDR3 protein: CATSDPGFTDTQYF
D gene: .; clone size: .; J gene: TRBJ2-7; V gene: TRBV20-1; CDR3 DNA: TGCAGTGCTAGAGTCGCCCCCACTAGCTCGAGGCAGTACTTC; CDR3 protein: CSARVAPTSSRQYF
D gene: TRBD2; clone size: few; J gene: TRBJ2-3; V gene: TRBV4-1; CDR3 DNA: TGCGCCAGCAGCCAAGAACCGGGACTAGCACCCTTGGCAGATACGCAGTATTTT; CDR3 protein: CASSQEPGLAPLADTQYF
D gene: .; clone size: .; J gene: TRBJ1-1; V gene: TRBV5-6; CDR3 DNA: TGTGCCAGCAGCTTGCCATTCCAGAACACTGAAGCTTTCTTT; CDR3 protein: CASSLPFQNTEAFF
D gene: .; clone size: many; J gene: TRBJ1-1; V gene: TRBV5-5; CDR3 DNA: TGTGCCAGCAGCTTGGGGGATGTCACTGAAGCTTTCTTT; CDR3 protein: CASSLGDVTEAFF
D gene: .; clone size: .; J gene: TRBJ1-1; V gene: TRBV6-2/TRBV6-3; CDR3 DNA: TGTGCCAGCAGTTACGCCCCTCCCGGGGCTTTCTTT; CDR3 protein: CASSYAPPGAFF
D gene: TRBD1; clone size: .; J gene: TRBJ2-3; V gene: TRBV6-1; CDR3 DNA: TGTGCCAGCAGTCCCGGACAGGGGGATACGCAGTATTTT; CDR3 protein: CASSPGQGDTQYF
D gene: .; clone size: few; J gene: TRBJ2-2; V gene: TRBV9; CDR3 DNA: TGTGCCAGCAACCCGAGGGGTACCGGGGAGCTGTTTTTT; CDR3 protein: CASNPRGTGELFF
D gene: TRBD2; clone size: .; J gene: TRBJ2-3; V gene: TRBV19; CDR3 DNA: TGTGCCAGTAGTTTTACTAGCGGGCTCACAGATACGCAGTATTTT; CDR3 protein: CASSFTSGLTDTQYF
D gene: TRBD1; clone size: .; J gene: TRBJ1-1; V gene: TRBV6-1; CDR3 DNA: TGTGCCAGCAGTGAAGGACAGGGTGGTGGTACTGAAGCTTTCTTT; CDR3 protein: CASSEGQGGGTEAFF
D gene: TRBD1; clone size: .; J gene: TRBJ2-5; V gene: TRBV5-6; CDR3 DNA: TGTGCCAGCAGCTTCCACGGGACAGGGGGCCGAGAGACCCAGTACTTC; CDR3 protein: CASSFHGTGGRETQYF
D gene: .; clone size: .; J gene: TRBJ2-3; V gene: TRBV6-2/TRBV6-3; CDR3 DNA: TGTGCCAGCACCCCGGGGGCTAGCTCCACAGATACGCAGTATTTT; CDR3 protein: CASTPGASSTDTQYF
D gene: .; clone size: .; J gene: TRBJ1-5; V gene: TRBV29-1; CDR3 DNA: TGCAGCGTTGAACTGGGATTTAATCAGCCCCAGCATTTT; CDR3 protein: CSVELGFNQPQHF
D gene: TRBD2; clone size: .; J gene: TRBJ2-1; V gene: TRBV9; CDR3 DNA: TGTGCCAGCAGCCAGGGACTACTGGATGAGCAGTTCTTC; CDR3 protein: CASSQGLLDEQFF
D gene: .; clone size: .; J gene: TRBJ1-1; V gene: TRBV5-3; CDR3 DNA: TGTTGGGTGCTGCTTTGTCTACTGGGCACTGAAGCTTTCTTT; CDR3 protein: CWVLLCLLGTEAFF
D gene: .; clone size: .; J gene: TRBJ2-1; V gene: TRBV29-1; CDR3 DNA: TGCAGCGTTGGAGGGTACAATGAGCAGTTCTTC; CDR3 protein: CSVGGYNEQFF
D gene: TRBD1; clone size: .; J gene: TRBJ1-5; V gene: TRBV19; CDR3 DNA: TGTGCCAGTAGTATTTCGGACAGGGGAAAGCCCCAGCATTTT; CDR3 protein: CASSISDRGKPQHF
D gene: TRBD2; clone size: .; J gene: TRBJ2-1; V gene: TRBV2; CDR3 DNA: TGTGCCAACGGACTAGCGGGTTTCAATGAGCAGTTCTTC; CDR3 protein: CANGLAGFNEQFF
D gene: TRBD1; clone size: .; J gene: TRBJ2-6; V gene: TRBV7-9; CDR3 DNA: TGTGCCAGCAGCTCCAGCGGACAGGGGAGGGCTGGGGCCAACGTCCTGACTTTC; CDR3 protein: CASSSSGQGRAGANVLTF
D gene: TRBD2; clone size: .; J gene: TRBJ2-1; V gene: TRBV19; CDR3 DNA: TGTGCCAGTAGTATAGGGGGACTAGAGCACAATGAGCAGTTCTTC; CDR3 protein: CASSIGGLEHNEQFF
D gene: .; clone size: .; J gene: TRBJ1-1; V gene: TRBV30; CDR3 DNA: TGTGCCTGGAGTGTAATTACTGAAGCTTTCTTT; CDR3 protein: CAWSVITEAFF
D gene: TRBD1; clone size: .; J gene: TRBJ2-3; V gene: TRBV2; CDR3 DNA: TGTGCCAGCCCCGGGACAGGGGGCACAGATACGCAGTATTTT; CDR3 protein: CASPGTGGTDTQYF
D gene: TRBD1; clone size: .; J gene: TRBJ2-3; V gene: TRBV28; CDR3 DNA: TGTGCCAGCAGTTTAACTGGACAGGCATCGCAGTATTTT; CDR3 protein: CASSLTGQASQYF
D gene: TRBD1; clone size: medium-sized; J gene: TRBJ2-7; V gene: TRBV12-3/TRBV12-4; CDR3 DNA: TGTGCCAGCAGTTTTAACCCGCTCGGGACAGGGGAGGACGAGCAGTACTTC; CDR3 protein: CASSFNPLGTGEDEQYF
D gene: TRBD1; clone size: few; J gene: TRBJ2-1; V gene: TRBV7-8; CDR3 DNA: TGTGCCAGCAGCTTGGGACAGGGTGGTCACTATTACAATGAGCAGTTCTTC; CDR3 protein: CASSLGQGGHYYNEQFF
D gene: .; clone size: .; J gene: TRBJ1-4; V gene: TRBV15; CDR3 DNA: TGTGCCACCAGCAGAGATGAAAAACTGTTTTTT; CDR3 protein: CATSRDEKLFF
D gene: TRBD2; clone size: few; J gene: TRBJ2-2; V gene: TRBV10-3; CDR3 DNA: TGTGCCATCCCACTAGCGGGAGGGACGAACACCGGGGAGCTGTTTTTT; CDR3 protein: CAIPLAGGTNTGELFF
D gene: TRBD1; clone size: .; J gene: TRBJ2-7; V gene: TRBV2; CDR3 DNA: TGTGCCAGCAGTGAACAGGGGGCGCGGTACTTC; CDR3 protein: CASSEQGARYF
D gene: TRBD2; clone size: .; J gene: TRBJ2-1; V gene: TRBV7-8; CDR3 DNA: TGTGCCAGCAGTCCGATTCTAGCGGGAGAACACAATGAGCAGTTCTTC; CDR3 protein: CASSPILAGEHNEQFF
D gene: .; clone size: few; J gene: TRBJ2-1; V gene: TRBV7-9; CDR3 DNA: TGTGCCAGCAGCTTCGCCGGGAATGAGCAGTTCTTC; CDR3 protein: CASSFAGNEQFF
D gene: .; clone size: once; J gene: TRBJ1-1; V gene: TRBV11-2; CDR3 DNA: TGTGCCAGCAGCCACCTTTTTCCACGGTACTTACAGGGCCCCAACACTGAAGCTTTCTTT; CDR3 protein: CASSHLFPRYLQGPNTEAFF
D gene: .; clone size: .; J gene: TRBJ2-1; V gene: TRBV25-1; CDR3 DNA: TGTGCCAGCAGTGGGACATTCAATGAGCAGTTCTTC; CDR3 protein: CASSGTFNEQFF
D gene: .; clone size: .; J gene: TRBJ2-3; V gene: TRBV2; CDR3 DNA: TGTGCCAGCAGTGACTCGCTGCGCGATACGCAGTATTTT; CDR3 protein: CASSDSLRDTQYF
D gene: TRBD2; clone size: few; J gene: TRBJ2-3; V gene: TRBV25-1; CDR3 DNA: TGTGCCAGCAGTGACGCTATTCTAGCGGGGGTATTAGATACGCAGTATTTT; CDR3 protein: CASSDAILAGVLDTQYF
D gene: TRBD2; clone size: .; J gene: TRBJ2-3; V gene: TRBV5-6; CDR3 DNA: TGTGCCAGCAGCTTGGAGTACGGGAGGTTGAAAGATACGCAGTATTTT; CDR3 protein: CASSLEYGRLKDTQYF
D gene: .; clone size: .; J gene: TRBJ1-3; V gene: TRBV25-1; CDR3 DNA: TGTGCCAGCAGTGAGGATACATGGCCAGGAAACACCATATATTTT; CDR3 protein: CASSEDTWPGNTIYF
D gene: .; clone size: .; J gene: TRBJ1-1; V gene: TRBV15; CDR3 DNA: TGTGCCACCAGCAGAGTAAGGGCAACTGAAGCTTTCTTT; CDR3 protein: CATSRVRATEAFF
D gene: .; clone size: few; J gene: TRBJ2-5; V gene: TRBV12-3/TRBV12-4; CDR3 DNA: TGTGCCAGCAGTTTCGCCACGGGGGCAGAGACCCAGTACTTC; CDR3 protein: CASSFATGAETQYF
D gene: TRBD2; clone size: few; J gene: TRBJ2-5; V gene: TRBV7-9; CDR3 DNA: TGTGCCAGCAGCCTAGGACTAGCGGGACACCAAGAGACCCAGTACTTC; CDR3 protein: CASSLGLAGHQETQYF
D gene: TRBD2; clone size: .; J gene: TRBJ2-1; V gene: TRBV13; CDR3 DNA: TGTGCCAGCAGCTTATTTTCGGGAGGGGGTTCCTACAATGAGCAGTTCTTC; CDR3 protein: CASSLFSGGGSYNEQFF
D gene: .; clone size: .; J gene: TRBJ1-1; V gene: TRBV6-5; CDR3 DNA: TGTGCCAGCAGTTACGGACCCCCGGGGACTGAAGCTTTCTTT; CDR3 protein: CASSYGPPGTEAFF
D gene: .; clone size: few; J gene: TRBJ1-1; V gene: TRBV10-3; CDR3 DNA: TGTGCCGTCTGGACGGACACTGAAGCTTTCTTT; CDR3 protein: CAVWTDTEAFF
D gene: TRBD2; clone size: few; J gene: TRBJ2-7; V gene: TRBV27; CDR3 DNA: TGTGCCAGCAGTTTATCGCAAGCGGGATCGGGGGAGCAGTACTTC; CDR3 protein: CASSLSQAGSGEQYF
D gene: .; clone size: many; J gene: TRBJ2-1; V gene: TRBV11-2; CDR3 DNA: TGTGCCAGCAGCTTAGGACTCTACAATGAGCAGTTCTTC; CDR3 protein: CASSLGLYNEQFF
D gene: .; clone size: .; J gene: TRBJ2-3; V gene: TRBV24-1; CDR3 DNA: TGTGCCACCGGGGATAGCACAGATACGCAGTATTTT; CDR3 protein: CATGDSTDTQYF
D gene: .; clone size: .; J gene: TRBJ2-1; V gene: TRBV7-9; CDR3 DNA: TGTGCCAGCAGCGCGATGACGGGAAGCAGCTCCTACAATGAGCAGTTCTTC; CDR3 protein: CASSAMTGSSSYNEQFF
D gene: TRBD1; clone size: .; J gene: TRBJ1-5; V gene: TRBV27; CDR3 DNA: TGTGCCAGCAGCCCCGACAGGGGATTAAGTCAGCCCCAGCATTTT; CDR3 protein: CASSPDRGLSQPQHF
D gene: TRBD2; clone size: .; J gene: TRBJ2-3; V gene: TRBV24-1; CDR3 DNA: TGTGCCACCAGTGCGTGGGGGACTAGCGGGAGGAGCACAGATACGCAGTATTTT; CDR3 protein: CATSAWGTSGRSTDTQYF
D gene: TRBD2; clone size: few; J gene: TRBJ2-4; V gene: TRBV12-3/TRBV12-4; CDR3 DNA: TGTGCCAGCAGAAGTAGCGGGGGTAAAAACATTCAGTACTTC; CDR3 protein: CASRSSGGKNIQYF
D gene: .; clone size: many; J gene: TRBJ2-7; V gene: TRBV2; CDR3 DNA: TGTGCCAGCGCAATGGAGGGGGGCAACTCCTACGAGCAGTACTTC; CDR3 protein: CASAMEGGNSYEQYF